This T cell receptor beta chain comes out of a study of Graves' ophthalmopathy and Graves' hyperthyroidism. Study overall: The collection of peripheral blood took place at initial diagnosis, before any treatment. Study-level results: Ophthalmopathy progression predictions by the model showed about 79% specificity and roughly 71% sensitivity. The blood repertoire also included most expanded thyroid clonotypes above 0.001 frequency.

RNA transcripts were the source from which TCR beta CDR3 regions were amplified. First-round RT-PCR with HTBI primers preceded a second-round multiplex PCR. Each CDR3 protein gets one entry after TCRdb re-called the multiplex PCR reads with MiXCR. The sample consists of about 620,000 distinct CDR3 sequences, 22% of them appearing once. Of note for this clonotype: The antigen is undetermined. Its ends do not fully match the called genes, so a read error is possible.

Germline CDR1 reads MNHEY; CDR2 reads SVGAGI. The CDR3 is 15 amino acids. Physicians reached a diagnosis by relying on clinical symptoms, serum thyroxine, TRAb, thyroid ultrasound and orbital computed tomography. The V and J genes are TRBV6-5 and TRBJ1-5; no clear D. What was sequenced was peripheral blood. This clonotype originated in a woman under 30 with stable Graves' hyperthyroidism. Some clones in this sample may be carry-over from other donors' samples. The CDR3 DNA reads TGTGCCAGCAGTTACTCGGGAACACCAAATCAGCCCCAGCGTTTT. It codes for CASSYSGTPNQPQRF.